These 21 T cell receptor beta chains originate from one sample sequenced in a study of T cell changes during pregnancy in multiple sclerosis. Produced via immunoSEQ multiplex PCR; TCRdb's table is partial and in-frame only. The table records 90,000 to 120,000 clones, roughly 93% of them present only once. The sample was peripheral blood, taken before pregnancy. The receptors come from a female donor with multiple sclerosis, enrolled in a pregnancy study.

The V gene is TRBV27, the J gene TRBJ2-7, with 9 positions matching TRBD2. CDR1 is MNHEY and CDR2 is SMNVEV in the germline V gene (reference sequence). This CDR3 spans 15 amino acids. After removal of 5 bases from V and 6 bases from J, the junction contained 11 bases not matched to a gene. The DNA of the CDR3 is TGTGCCAGCAGTCCCCAGGTGGCGGGAGGGCCCGAGCAGTACTTC. This gives the protein CASSPQVAGGPEQYF.

The chain joins TRBV6-5 to TRBJ1-2, with D possibly being TRBD1 (5 bases). Trimming pared 10 bases from V and 5 bases from J, leaving 23 bases between. The CDR3 spans 15 residues. Looked up from germline, CDR1 is MNHEY and CDR2 is SVGAGI. This CDR3 is CATGSTGAGGYGYTF. DNA of the CDR3: TGTGCCACGGGCTCCACCGGGGCGGGAGGGTATGGCTACACCTTC.

The chain combines TRBV7-8 with TRBJ2-7, with D uncertain. The CDR3 runs to 14 residues. V lost 6 bases and J 2 bases, leaving 14 bases between the germline ends. Germline CDR1 is SGHVS and CDR2 is FQNEAQ. CDR3 sequence: CASSHPNRPYEQYF. In DNA, the CDR3 is TGTGCCAGCAGTCATCCGAACAGACCCTACGAGCAGTACTTC.

This rearrangement joins TRBV5-5 to TRBJ1-3; TRBD1 is a possible D gene (6 bases). Germline CDR1 and CDR2: SGHKS and YYEKEE (reference sequence). The CDR3 covers 15 residues. Trimming removed 2 bases from V and 4 bases from J, with 13 bases in between. The CDR3 nucleotides read TGTGCCAGCAGCTTTACAGGGTCGGTCGGAAACACCATATATTTT. This encodes CASSFTGSVGNTIYF.

V and J are TRBV11-2 and TRBJ2-1; 10 bases are shared with TRBD1. Trimming at V came to 6 bases and at J to 7 bases, leaving 6 bases not matched to a gene. This CDR3 is 14 amino acids long. Germline CDR1 is SGHAT and CDR2 is FQNNGV. As DNA, the CDR3 is TGTGCCAGCAGAACCGCGGGACAGGGGAATGAGCAGTTCTTC. Residues: CASRTAGQGNEQFF. Full variable domain (missing parts from reference TRBV11-2 and TRBJ2-1): EAGVAQSPRYKIIEKRQSVAFWCNPISGHATLYWYQQILGQGPKLLIQFQNNGVVDDSQLPKDRFSAERLKGVDSTLKIQPAKLEDSAVYLCASRTAGQGNEQFFGPGTRLTVL.

This clone showed up just a few times. The chain combines TRBV7-8 with TRBJ1-1; 7 bases match TRBD1. The V and J ends lost 5 bases and 5 bases, in that order; junction bases with no gene match: 8. Germline CDR1 reads SGHVS; CDR2 reads FQNEAQ. This CDR3 is 14 amino acids long. Written as DNA, the CDR3 is TGTGCCAGCAGCCCGACAGGGAGAAGGACTGAAGCTTTCTTT. Protein product: CASSPTGRRTEAFF. Full variable domain (remainder filled in from reference TRBV7-8 and TRBJ1-1): GAGVSQSPRYKVAKRGQDVALRCDPISGHVSLFWYQQALGQGPEFLTYFQNEAQLDKSGLPSDRFFAERPEGSVSTLKIQRTQQEDSAVYLCASSPTGRRTEAFFGQGTRLTVV.

The rearrangement uses TRBV19 and TRBJ1-1; no clear D gene. The CDR3 extends over 13 amino acids. The germline CDR1 and CDR2 sequences are LNHDA and SQIVND (reference sequence). The V and J ends lost 4 bases and 3 bases respectively, with 9 bases between them. CDR3 sequence reads: CASSTSVDTEAFF. CDR3 bases: TGTGCCAGTAGTACCTCGGTTGACACTGAAGCTTTCTTT.

The chain has TRBV9 and TRBJ2-3; D is uncertain. V lost 0 bases, J lost 6 bases, and 5 bases lay in between. The CDR3 contains 12 residues. CDR1 and CDR2 (germline): SGDLS, YYNGEE. The CDR3 DNA is TGTGCCAGCAGCGTAGAACAGGATACGCAGTATTTT. The encoded protein is CASSVEQDTQYF.

The CDR3 loop is CAISDFGGGSGYTF. CDR3 nucleotide sequence: TGTGCCATCAGTGATTTCGGGGGGGGCTCGGGCTACACCTTC. The chain carries TRBV10-3 and TRBJ1-2; tentatively, D is TRBD1 (6 bases). The CDR3 length is 14 residues. Trimming left V 3 bases short and J 8 bases short, with 16 bases between. Looked up from germline, CDR1 is ENHRY and CDR2 is SYGVKD.

This chain connects TRBV7-9 to TRBJ2-1, with TRBD2 matching over 13 bases. After removal of 5 bases from V and 7 bases from J, the junction contained 14 bases not matched to a gene. The germline V gene encodes CDR1 SEHNR and CDR2 FQNEAQ (reference sequence). This CDR3 has 18 amino acids. The CDR3 protein is CASSPTGLAGVRYNEQFF. DNA of the CDR3: TGTGCCAGCAGCCCGACCGGACTAGCGGGAGTTCGGTATAATGAGCAGTTCTTC. Full variable domain (remainder filled in from reference TRBV7-9 and TRBJ2-1): DTGVSQNPRHKITKRGQNVTFRCDPISEHNRLYWYRQTLGQGPEFLTYFQNEAQLEKSRLLSDRFSAERPKGSFSTLEIQRTEQGDSAMYLCASSPTGLAGVRYNEQFFGPGTRLTVL.

The genes are TRBV18 and TRBJ1-2, with D maybe TRBD1 (6 bases). The CDR3 totals 14 residues. CDR1 and CDR2 (germline): KGHSH, LQKENI. V was shortened by 4 bases and J by 6 bases, with 15 bases between the two germline ends. CDR3 region: CASSQGQGRDGYTF. CDR3 DNA sequence: TGTGCCAGCTCACAGGGGCAGGGGAGAGATGGCTACACCTTC.

V usage is TRBV5-1 and J usage is TRBJ2-5, with 8 bases lining up with TRBD2. The trim removed 0 bases at V and 0 bases at J, leaving 7 bases unmatched. The CDR3 covers 17 residues. Per germline, CDR1 SGHRS and CDR2 YFSETQ. CDR3 in DNA: TGCGCCAGCAGCTTGGATTGGGCGGGAGGACACCAAGAGACCCAGTACTTC. It specifies CASSLDWAGGHQETQYF.

The chain links TRBV7-9 to TRBJ1-2, with D maybe TRBD1 (5 bases). The CDR3 runs 13 residues. Looked up from germline, CDR1 is SEHNR and CDR2 is FQNEAQ (reference sequence). Trimming took 2 bases from V and 8 from J, leaving 12 bases between them. The chain's CDR3 is CASSLFQGPGYTF. The DNA of the CDR3 is TGTGCCAGCAGCTTATTTCAGGGCCCAGGCTACACCTTC.

The chain uses TRBV28 and TRBJ2-3; a possible D gene is TRBD2 (5 bases). V gave up 6 bases and J gave up 14 bases, with 30 bases separating them. This CDR3 is built from 16 residues. Germline V gene sequence: CDR1 MDHEN, CDR2 SYDVKM. The CDR3 is CASSEVAPRRARERYF. In DNA, the CDR3 is TGTGCCAGCAGCGAAGTAGCGCCTCGTCGGGCTCGTGAGCGGTATTTT.

This chain connects TRBV27 to TRBJ1-4, with 10 bases matching TRBD1. The germline CDR1 and CDR2 sequences are MNHEY and SMNVEV (reference sequence). This CDR3 comprises 14 residues. J gave up 5 bases and V 6 bases, and 3 bases lay outside the gene matches. The CDR3 nucleotides read TGTGCCAGCAGCCCGGGACAGGGGAATGAAAAACTGTTTTTT. Residues: CASSPGQGNEKLFF.

The rearrangement joins TRBV27 to TRBJ2-3; D unresolved. Trimming removed 6 bases from V and 1 base from J, with 5 bases in between. Germline CDR1 reads MNHEY; CDR2 reads SMNVEV (reference sequence). The CDR3 runs to 12 residues. The CDR3 DNA sequence: TGTGCCAGCAGCTCTCGCACAGATACGCAGTATTTT. Translation gives CASSSRTDTQYF.

V and J are TRBV5-1 and TRBJ1-1; possible D gene TRBD1, 6 bases. V gave up 0 bases and J gave up 5 bases, with 11 bases separating them. This CDR3 spans 14 amino acids. The germline V gene encodes CDR1 SGHRS and CDR2 YFSETQ. The CDR3 protein is CASSLDRVGTEAFF. DNA of the CDR3: TGCGCCAGCAGCTTGGACAGGGTAGGGACTGAAGCTTTCTTT.

The chain recombines TRBV5-6 with TRBJ2-2; the D gene is possibly TRBD2 (5 bases). Trimming left V 0 bases short and J 5 bases short, with 5 bases between. CDR1 and CDR2 (germline): SGHDT, YYEEEE. The CDR3 covers 13 residues. The CDR3: CASSLGGTGELFF. The CDR3 DNA follows: TGTGCCAGCAGCTTGGGAGGGACCGGGGAGCTGTTTTTT.

This chain connects TRBV9 to TRBJ2-7; TRBD2 matches 7 bases. CDR1 is SGDLS, CDR2 YYNGEE, per germline. CDR3 length: 14 residues. The trim removed 3 bases at V and 3 bases at J, leaving 6 bases unmatched. The CDR3 here is CASSALASGYEQYF. DNA of the CDR3: TGTGCCAGCAGCGCCCTAGCTAGCGGCTACGAGCAGTACTTC. Looking up the rest from reference TRBV9 and TRBJ2-7 gives the full variable domain: DSGVTQTPKHLITATGQRVTLRCSPRSGDLSVYWYQQSLDQGLQFLIQYYNGEERAKGNILERFSAQQFPDLHSELNLSSLELGDSALYFCASSALASGYEQYFGPGTRLTVT.

This clone has a single count. The chain has TRBV28 and TRBJ1-2; a possible D gene is TRBD1 (6 bases). Trimming shortened V by 3 bases and J by 7 bases, and 12 bases separated the two germline ends. This CDR3 comprises 13 residues. Germline V lookup: CDR1 MDHEN, CDR2 SYDVKM. CDR3 sequence (DNA): TGTGCCAGCAGTTTCAGGGGTGCGACTGGCTACACCTTC. Residues: CASSFRGATGYTF.

The rearrangement uses TRBV2 and TRBJ2-3; D might be TRBD2 (5 bases). The CDR3 has 15 amino acids. The germline V gene encodes CDR1 SNHLY and CDR2 FYNNEI. V was trimmed by 2 bases and J by 1 base, leaving 10 bases between them. The CDR3 protein is CASSERADGTDTQYF. The CDR3, as DNA: TGTGCCAGCAGTGAACGAGCGGATGGCACAGATACGCAGTATTTT.